This TCR beta chain was sequenced during a study of blood T cell repertoires in COVID-19. In the authors' methods: Counts of nucleated cells, estimated from reference gene primer amplification, were obtained. Assay used: immunoSEQ multiplex PCR; TCRdb lists only in-frame clones, some missing. The D gene and trimming were derived from the DNA, and the V and J assignments and clone size from that table. The table lists over 250,000 clones, 80% to 90% of them singletons. CDR3 length: 12 residues. The germline gives CDR1 SGHNT, CDR2 YYREEE (reference sequence). Trimming left V 2 bases short and J 9 bases short, with 9 bases between.

Sequences were obtained from PBMCs or T cells enriched from blood (not recorded which). The V call is TRBV5-4, the J call TRBJ2-1; no clear D gene. The clonotype originates from a middle-aged man who had recovered from COVID-19. CDR3 nucleotides: TGTGCCAGCAGCTTTGGGCCGAGTGAGCAGTTCTTC. This sequence encodes CASSFGPSEQFF.